The 2 T cell receptor beta chains below all came from one sample that was sequenced in a study of CD8+ T cells in alopecia areata. Reverse transcribed after extraction, RNA yielded cDNA as the sequencing template. Measured with immunoSEQ multiplex PCR; TCRdb has only the in-frame clones, and not every one. The sample contains about 150,000 clones, more than 55% of which appear only once. Sequenced sample: CD8+ T cells sorted from blood. These receptors were taken from a human donor in good health.

The V and J genes are TRBV29-1 and TRBJ2-7; 7 bases map to TRBD2. With V trimmed by 3 bases and J by 0 bases, 11 bases remained unmatched. CDR3 length: 16 amino acids. Per germline, CDR1 SQVTM and CDR2 ANQGSEA. CDR3 in DNA: TGCAGCGTTGAGGCGGCGGGGCTAGCGGACTCCTACGAGCAGTACTTC. Its protein is CSVEAAGLADSYEQYF.

The chain combines TRBV7-9 with TRBJ1-5, with D unclear. The CDR3 loop spans 13 amino acids. The V and J ends lost 2 bases and 9 bases respectively, with 11 bases between them. The germline V gene has CDR1 SEHNR and CDR2 FQNEAQ (reference sequence). The CDR3 DNA reads TGTGCCAGCAGCTTAAGAGAGGGTGGGCCCCAGCATTTT. It specifies CASSLREGGPQHF.